This TCR beta chain was obtained from a study of shared clonotypes between healthy human individuals. Study findings and constraints: Sampling covered nothing but blood. Tissue TCR repertoires likely differ from those found in blood. Clonotype sharing among donors was expected to depend on sequencing depth.

Sequencing was performed with immunoSEQ multiplex PCR; in TCRdb, only in-frame clones are kept and a portion is missing. Of 900,000 to 1,200,000 clones in the sample, around 78% were seen once. The CDR3 is made up of 15 amino acids. Germline CDR1 reads SGDLS; CDR2 reads YYNGEE. Trimming left V 0 bases short and J 2 bases short, with 12 bases between. This clone was recorded only once. The target antigen is unknown. The sequenced sample consisted of memory CD4+ T cells from PBMCs. Noted subset: CD45RA-negative fraction. The chain recombines TRBV9 with TRBJ2-7, with D uncertain. This receptor was identified in a young man in good health. Some clones in this sample may be carry-over from other donors' samples. DNA for the CDR3: TGTGCCAGCAGCGTAGAGGGTAGTCGCCCCTACGAGCAGTACTTC. Its translation is CASSVEGSRPYEQYF.